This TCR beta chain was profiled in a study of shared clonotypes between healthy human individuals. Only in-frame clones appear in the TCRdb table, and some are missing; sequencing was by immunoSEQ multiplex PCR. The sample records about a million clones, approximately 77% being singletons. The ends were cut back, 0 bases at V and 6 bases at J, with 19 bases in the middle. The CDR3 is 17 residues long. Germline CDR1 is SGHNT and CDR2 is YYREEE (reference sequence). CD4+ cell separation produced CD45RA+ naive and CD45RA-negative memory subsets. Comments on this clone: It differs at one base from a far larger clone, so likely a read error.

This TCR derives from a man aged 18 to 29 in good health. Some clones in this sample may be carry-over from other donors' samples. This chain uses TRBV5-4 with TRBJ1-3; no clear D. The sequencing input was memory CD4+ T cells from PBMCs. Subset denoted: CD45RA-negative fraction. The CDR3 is CASSLVSGREIENTIYF. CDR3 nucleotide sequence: TGTGCCAGCAGCTTGGTCTCCGGGAGGGAGATCGAAAACACCATATATTTT.